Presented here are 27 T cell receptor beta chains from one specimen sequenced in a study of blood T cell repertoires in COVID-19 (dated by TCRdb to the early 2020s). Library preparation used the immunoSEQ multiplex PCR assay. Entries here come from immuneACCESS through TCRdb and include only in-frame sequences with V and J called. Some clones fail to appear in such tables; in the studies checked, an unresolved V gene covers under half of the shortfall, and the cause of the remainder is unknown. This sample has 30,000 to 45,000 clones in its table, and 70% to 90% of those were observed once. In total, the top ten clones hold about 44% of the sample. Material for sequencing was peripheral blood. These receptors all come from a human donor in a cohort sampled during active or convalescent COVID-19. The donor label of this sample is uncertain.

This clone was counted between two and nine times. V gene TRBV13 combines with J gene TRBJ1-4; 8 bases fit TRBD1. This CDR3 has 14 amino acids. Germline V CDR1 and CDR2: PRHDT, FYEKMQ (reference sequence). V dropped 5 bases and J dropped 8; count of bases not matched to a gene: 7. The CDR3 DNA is TGTGCCAGCAGCCTCAGGGGGCAGGTAGAAAAACTGTTTTTT. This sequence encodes CASSLRGQVEKLFF.

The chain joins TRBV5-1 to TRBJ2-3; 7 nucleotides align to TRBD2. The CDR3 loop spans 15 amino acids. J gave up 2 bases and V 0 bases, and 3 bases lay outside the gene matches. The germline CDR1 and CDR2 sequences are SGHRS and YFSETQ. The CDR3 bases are TGCGCCAGCAGCTTGGGCGGGGGACCCACAGATACGCAGTATTTT. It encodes CASSLGGGPTDTQYF.

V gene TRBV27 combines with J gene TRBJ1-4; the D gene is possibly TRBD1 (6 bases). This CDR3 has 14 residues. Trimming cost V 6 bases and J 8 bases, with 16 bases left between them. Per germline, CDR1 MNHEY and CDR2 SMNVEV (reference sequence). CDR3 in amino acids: CASRQGHNYEKLFF. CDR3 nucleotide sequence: TGTGCCAGCAGACAGGGACACAACTACGAAAAACTGTTTTTT.

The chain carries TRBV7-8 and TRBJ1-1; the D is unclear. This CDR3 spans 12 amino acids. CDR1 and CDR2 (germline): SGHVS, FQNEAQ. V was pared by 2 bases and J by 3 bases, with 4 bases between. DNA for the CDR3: TGTGCCAGCAGCTTACTCTACACTGAAGCTTTCTTT. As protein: CASSLLYTEAFF.

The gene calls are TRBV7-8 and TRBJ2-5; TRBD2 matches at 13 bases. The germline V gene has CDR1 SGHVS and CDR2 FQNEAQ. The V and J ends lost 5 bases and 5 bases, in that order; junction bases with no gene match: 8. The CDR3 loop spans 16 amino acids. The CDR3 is CASSVLAGGPGETQYF. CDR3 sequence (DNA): TGTGCCAGCAGCGTACTAGCGGGAGGGCCGGGGGAGACCCAGTACTTC.

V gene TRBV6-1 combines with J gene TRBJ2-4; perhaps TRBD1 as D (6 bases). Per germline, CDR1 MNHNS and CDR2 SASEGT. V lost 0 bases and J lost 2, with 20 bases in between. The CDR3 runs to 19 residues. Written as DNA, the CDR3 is TGTGCCAGCAGTGAAGCACACCTAGGGGCAGGGGCGTCCAAAAACATTCAGTACTTC. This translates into CASSEAHLGAGASKNIQYF.

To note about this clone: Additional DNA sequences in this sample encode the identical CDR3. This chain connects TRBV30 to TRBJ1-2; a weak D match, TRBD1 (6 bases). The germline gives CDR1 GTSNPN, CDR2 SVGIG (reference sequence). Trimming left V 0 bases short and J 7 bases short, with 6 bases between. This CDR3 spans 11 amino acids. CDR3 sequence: CAWSVQGGYTF. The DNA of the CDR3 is TGTGCCTGGAGTGTACAGGGTGGCTACACCTTC.

CDR3 DNA: TGTGCCAGTAGTGAACGACAGGGGTCAGAGACCCAGTACTTC. Translating it yields CASSERQGSETQYF. The genes are TRBV19 and TRBJ2-5; TRBD1 matches at 8 bases. CDR3 length: 14 residues. CDR1 is LNHDA and CDR2 is SQIVND in the germline V gene (reference sequence). The trim removed 5 bases at V and 4 bases at J, leaving 6 bases unmatched.

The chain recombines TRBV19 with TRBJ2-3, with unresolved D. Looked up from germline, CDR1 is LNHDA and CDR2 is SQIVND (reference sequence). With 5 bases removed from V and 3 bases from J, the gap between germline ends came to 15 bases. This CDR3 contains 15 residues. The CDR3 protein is CASSPGGRRTDTQYF. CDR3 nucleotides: TGTGCCAGTAGTCCCGGTGGGCGTAGGACAGATACGCAGTATTTT.

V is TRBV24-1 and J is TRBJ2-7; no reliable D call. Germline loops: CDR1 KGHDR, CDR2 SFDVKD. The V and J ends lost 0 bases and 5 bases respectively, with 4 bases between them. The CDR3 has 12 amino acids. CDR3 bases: TGTGCCACCAGTGATTTGGTCGACGAGCAGTACTTC. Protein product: CATSDLVDEQYF.

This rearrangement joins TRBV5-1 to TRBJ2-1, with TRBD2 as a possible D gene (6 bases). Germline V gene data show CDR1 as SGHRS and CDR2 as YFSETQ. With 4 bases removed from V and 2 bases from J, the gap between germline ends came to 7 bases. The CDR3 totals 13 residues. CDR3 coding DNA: TGCGCCAGCAGCCCGGGGGCCTACAATGAGCAGTTCTTC. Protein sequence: CASSPGAYNEQFF.

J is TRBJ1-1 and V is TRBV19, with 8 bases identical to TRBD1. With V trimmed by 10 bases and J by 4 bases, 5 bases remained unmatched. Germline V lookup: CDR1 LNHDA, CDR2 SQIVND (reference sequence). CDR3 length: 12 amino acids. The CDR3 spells CATSDRVTEAFF. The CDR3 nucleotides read TGTGCCACGTCGGACAGGGTCACTGAAGCTTTCTTT.

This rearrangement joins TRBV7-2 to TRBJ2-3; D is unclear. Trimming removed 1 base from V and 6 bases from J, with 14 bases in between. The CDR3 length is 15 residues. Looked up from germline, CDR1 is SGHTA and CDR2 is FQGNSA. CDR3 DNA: TGTGCCAGCAGCTTAGGAGGCGTTAGCTCCGATACGCAGTATTTT. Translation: CASSLGGVSSDTQYF.

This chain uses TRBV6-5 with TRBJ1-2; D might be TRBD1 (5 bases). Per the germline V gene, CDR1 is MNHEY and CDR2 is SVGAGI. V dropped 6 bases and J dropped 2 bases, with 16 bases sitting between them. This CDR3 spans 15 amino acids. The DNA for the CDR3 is TGTGCCAGCAGGAAAGATCAGGGAACCAACTATGGCTACACCTTC. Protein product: CASRKDQGTNYGYTF.

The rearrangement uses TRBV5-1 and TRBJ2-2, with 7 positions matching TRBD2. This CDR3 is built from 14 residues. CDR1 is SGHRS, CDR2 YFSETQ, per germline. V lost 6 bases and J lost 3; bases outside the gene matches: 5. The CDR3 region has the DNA TGCGCCAGCAAGATAGGGAGGGACACCGGGGAGCTGTTTTTT. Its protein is CASKIGRDTGELFF.

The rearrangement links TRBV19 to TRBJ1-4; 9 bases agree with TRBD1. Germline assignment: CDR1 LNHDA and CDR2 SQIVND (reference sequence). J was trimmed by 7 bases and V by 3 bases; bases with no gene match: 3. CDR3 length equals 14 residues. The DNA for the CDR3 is TGTGCCAGTAGTATCGGGACAGGGATTGAAAAACTGTTTTTT. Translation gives CASSIGTGIEKLFF.

DNA of the CDR3: TGCGCCAGCAGCTCAGGGACTGCTCCCCATGAGCAGTTCTTC. Protein: CASSSGTAPHEQFF. This rearrangement joins TRBV5-1 to TRBJ2-1; tentatively, D is TRBD2 (6 bases). V lost 3 bases and J 8 bases, leaving 15 bases between the germline ends. This CDR3 comprises 14 residues. Germline V gives CDR1 SGHRS, CDR2 YFSETQ.

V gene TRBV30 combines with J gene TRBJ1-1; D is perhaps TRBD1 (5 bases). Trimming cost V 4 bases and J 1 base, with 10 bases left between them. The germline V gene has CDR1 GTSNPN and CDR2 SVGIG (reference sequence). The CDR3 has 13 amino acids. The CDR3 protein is CAWTLTENTEAFF. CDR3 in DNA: TGTGCCTGGACCTTGACAGAGAACACTGAAGCTTTCTTT.

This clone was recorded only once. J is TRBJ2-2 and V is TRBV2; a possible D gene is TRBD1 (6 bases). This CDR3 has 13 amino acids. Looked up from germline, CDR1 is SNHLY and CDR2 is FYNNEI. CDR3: CAPRRQGNGELFF. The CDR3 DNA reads TGTGCGCCGCGGCGGCAGGGGAACGGGGAGCTGTTTTTT.

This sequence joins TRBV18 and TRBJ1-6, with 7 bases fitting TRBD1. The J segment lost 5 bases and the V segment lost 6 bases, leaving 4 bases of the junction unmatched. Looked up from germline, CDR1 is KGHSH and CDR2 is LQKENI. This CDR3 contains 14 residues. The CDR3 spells CASSQGQDNSPLHF. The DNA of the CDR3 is TGTGCCAGCTCGCAAGGACAGGATAATTCACCCCTCCACTTT. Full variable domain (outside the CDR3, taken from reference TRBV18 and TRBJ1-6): NAGVMQNPRHLVRRRGQEARLRCSPMKGHSHVYWYRQLPEEGLKFMVYLQKENIIDESGMPKERFSAEFPKEGPSILRIQQVVRGDSAAYFCASSQGQDNSPLHFGNGTRLTVT.

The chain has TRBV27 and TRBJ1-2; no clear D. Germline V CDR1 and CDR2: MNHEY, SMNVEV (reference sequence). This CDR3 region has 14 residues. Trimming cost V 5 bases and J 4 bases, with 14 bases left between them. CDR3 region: CASSPRRAGYGYTF. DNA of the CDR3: TGTGCCAGCAGTCCCCGGAGGGCCGGCTATGGCTACACCTTC.

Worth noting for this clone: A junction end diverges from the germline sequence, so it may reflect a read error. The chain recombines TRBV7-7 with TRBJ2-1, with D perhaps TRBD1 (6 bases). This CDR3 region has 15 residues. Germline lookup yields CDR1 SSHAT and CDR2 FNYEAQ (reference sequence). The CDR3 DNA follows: TGTGCTAGCAGCTTAGACACAGGGATTTACAATGAGCAGTTCTTC. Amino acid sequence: CASSLDTGIYNEQFF.

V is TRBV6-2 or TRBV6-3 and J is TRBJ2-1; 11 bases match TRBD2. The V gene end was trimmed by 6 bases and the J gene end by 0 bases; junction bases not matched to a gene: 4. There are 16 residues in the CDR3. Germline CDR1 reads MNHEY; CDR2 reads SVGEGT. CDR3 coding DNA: TGTGCCAGCAGACCTAGCGGGAGGAACTCCTACAATGAGCAGTTCTTC. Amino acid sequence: CASRPSGRNSYNEQFF.

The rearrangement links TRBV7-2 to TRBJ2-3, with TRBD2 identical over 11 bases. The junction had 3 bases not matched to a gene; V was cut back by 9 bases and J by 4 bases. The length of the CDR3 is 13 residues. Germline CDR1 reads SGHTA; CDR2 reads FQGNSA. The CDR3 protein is CASSGRDPDTQYF. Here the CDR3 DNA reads TGTGCCAGTAGCGGGAGGGACCCAGATACGCAGTATTTT.

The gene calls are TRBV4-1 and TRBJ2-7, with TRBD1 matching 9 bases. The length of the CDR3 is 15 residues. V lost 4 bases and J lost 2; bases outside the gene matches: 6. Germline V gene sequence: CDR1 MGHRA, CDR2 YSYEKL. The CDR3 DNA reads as TGCGCCAGCAGCCGGGGACAGGGAAATACCTACGAGCAGTACTTC. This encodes CASSRGQGNTYEQYF.

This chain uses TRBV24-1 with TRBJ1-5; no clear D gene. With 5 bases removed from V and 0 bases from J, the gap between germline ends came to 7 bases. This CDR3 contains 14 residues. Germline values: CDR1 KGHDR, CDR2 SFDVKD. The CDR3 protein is CATSAGFSNQPQHF. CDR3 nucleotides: TGTGCCACCAGTGCTGGCTTTAGCAATCAGCCCCAGCATTTT.

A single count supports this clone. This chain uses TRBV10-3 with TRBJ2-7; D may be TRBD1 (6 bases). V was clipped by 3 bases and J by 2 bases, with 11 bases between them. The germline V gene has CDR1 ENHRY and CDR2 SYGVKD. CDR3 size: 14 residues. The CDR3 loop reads CAISEKGQAYEQYF. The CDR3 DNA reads TGTGCCATCAGTGAAAAGGGACAAGCCTACGAGCAGTACTTC.